This TCR beta chain was observed in a study of CD8 T cells in ankylosing spondylitis. As the method for making TCR beta libraries, quantitative 5'-RACE with molecular barcodes was used. In TCRdb, the 5' RACE reads were re-called with MiXCR into one record per CDR3 protein. This sample has about 160,000 distinct CDR3 sequences; around 17% occur once, and the top ten carry over 7%. The CDR3 spans 15 residues. V dropped 6 bases and J dropped 2 bases, with 17 bases sitting between them. Only a few counts were recorded for this clonotype. Antigen specificity is unknown. Study-wide findings and caveats: Reactive arthritis synovial fluid and blood were previously reported to contain some motif variants. Ankylosing spondylitis blood appeared to be characterized by a TCR beta motif of under ten highly homologous variants. Matched ankylosing spondylitis synovial fluid reportedly contained a significantly enriched population of disease-linked clones.

V usage is TRBV12-3 or TRBV12-4 and J usage is TRBJ2-7, with a possible D match to TRBD2 (5 bases). Source material: blood, either unsorted or a sorted T cell fraction (not recorded which). The sequence derives from a male donor with ankylosing spondylitis or in good health (not recorded which). CDR3 in DNA: TGTGCCAGCAGCCACGGGCGACTACCCCCCTACGAGCAGTACTTC. Translated, it gives CASSHGRLPPYEQYF.